This T cell receptor (beta chain) emerged from a study of molecular identifiers for immune sequencing clone quantification. With respect to this clonotype: Its target is unknown. It may be a read error: a sequence one base away is much more abundant.

Study-wide results and caveats: Detectable among about a million naive cells, according to reports, was Jurkat TCR RNA spiked in from one cell.

Trimming took 6 bases from V and 2 from J, leaving 14 bases between them. This CDR3 has 15 amino acids. From the PCR reads, TCRdb called clonotypes with MiXCR, one entry per CDR3 protein. The sample has about 300,000 distinct CDR3 sequences, around a fifth seen once. Researchers sorted naive CD8 T cells as cells that were CD8+CD4-CCR7+CD45RA+. Input material: naive CD8+ T cells from blood, with Jurkat cell RNA spiked in. Subset given: FACS-sorted CD8+CD4-CCR7+CD45RA+ naive T cells. This receptor was identified in a human donor in good health. Some libraries in this study had Jurkat cell RNA spiked in. The rearrangement links TRBV12-3 or TRBV12-4 to TRBJ1-5; possibly TRBD1 for D (5 bases). The CDR3 region has the DNA TGTGCCAGCAGGGGTGGGGGGGTTGGCAATCAGCCCCAGCATTTT. As protein: CASRGGGVGNQPQHF.